This T cell receptor (beta chain) appears in the sequencing data of a study of blood T cell repertoires in COVID-19. Study-wide context: PBMCs, B-cell-depleted T cells, or T cells provided the cDNA or gDNA that made up the material.

The participants were between about 18 and 90 years old and came from some 25 US areas. Assignment of participants to cohorts was predicated upon participant-reported clinical history. V gave up 2 bases and J gave up 4 bases, with 5 bases separating them. The CDR3 extends over 13 amino acids. Germline CDR1 LGHDT, CDR2 YNNKEL (reference sequence). TCRdb's table, derived via immunoSEQ multiplex PCR, lists solely in-frame clones and lacks some. The sample contains 200,000 or so clones, 88% of which appear only once. This clone has more than one count but fewer than ten. V usage is TRBV3-1 (or the pseudogene TRBV3-2) and J usage is TRBJ2-2; D might be TRBD1 (5 bases). What was sequenced was PBMCs or T cells enriched from blood (not recorded which). The TCR sequence derives from a woman aged 40 to 50 with acute COVID-19. In DNA, the CDR3 is TGTGCCAGCAGCCAACAGGGCACCGGGGAGCTGTTTTTT. Protein sequence: CASSQQGTGELFF.